These 15 T cell receptor beta chains originate from one sample sequenced in a study of blood T cells in healthy people across ages. The second PCR ran roughly 6 to 12 cycles with a sample-barcoded 5' primer and J-beta primers. Via MiXCR, TCRdb re-called the 5' RACE reads, giving one row per CDR3 protein. Among more than 1.4 million distinct CDR3 sequences listed, 42% were seen once. Specimen: blood. These receptors originate from a woman between 18 and 29 years old in good health.

Only a few counts were recorded for this clonotype. V and J are TRBV9 and TRBJ2-2; D is ambiguous. CDR1 is SGDLS and CDR2 is YYNGEE in the germline V gene. The CDR3 has 12 amino acids. V lost 0 bases, J lost 7 bases, and 4 bases lay in between. The CDR3 sequence is CASSVVVGELFF. CDR3 bases: TGTGCCAGCAGCGTAGTGGTCGGGGAGCTGTTTTTT.

V and J are TRBV20-1 and TRBJ1-2; D gene unclear. Germline loops: CDR1 DFQATT, CDR2 SNEGSKA (reference sequence). V was pared by 5 bases and J by 6 bases, with 13 bases between. The CDR3 consists of 12 residues. The CDR3 DNA is TGCAGTGCTCCGGACCCAGCTCATGGCTACACCTTC. This translates into CSAPDPAHGYTF.

This chain uses TRBV10-3 with TRBJ2-1; TRBD1 matches at 7 bases. The V gene end was trimmed by 1 base and the J gene end by 3 bases; junction bases not matched to a gene: 9. The CDR3 covers 17 residues. Germline V gene lookup returns CDR1 ENHRY and CDR2 SYGVKD. The CDR3 coding sequence is TGTGCCATCAGTGAGTACATCACAGGGGCGGGCTACAATGAGCAGTTCTTC. This codes for CAISEYITGAGYNEQFF.

V gene TRBV28 combines with J gene TRBJ1-5; D is undetermined. The CDR3 contains 12 residues. V was shortened by 6 bases and J by 9 bases, with 12 bases between the two germline ends. The V gene's germline CDR1 is MDHEN and CDR2 SYDVKM. The CDR3 reads CASSPRRVPQHF. The CDR3 nucleotides are TGTGCCAGCAGCCCCCGTAGGGTGCCCCAGCATTTT.

In the case of this clonotype: Being one base from a much bigger clone, this may be a read error. The chain has TRBV29-1 and TRBJ1-2; D remains unclear. This CDR3 contains 12 residues. The germline V gene encodes CDR1 SQVTM and CDR2 ANQGSEA. Here the CDR3 reads CNVESGNYGYTF. Written as DNA, the CDR3 is TGCAACGTTGAATCAGGAAACTATGGCTACACCTTC.

This clonotype occurred a few times. The gene calls are TRBV24-1 and TRBJ2-1, with 7 bases identical to TRBD2. This CDR3 is built from 15 residues. CDR1 is KGHDR, CDR2 SFDVKD, per germline. J lost 7 bases, V lost 4 bases, and 9 bases had no gene match. Here the CDR3 DNA reads TGTGCCACCAGTGACGCGGCGGGAGTAAGAAATGAGCAGTTCTTC. This codes for CATSDAAGVRNEQFF.

In this sample, this clonotype turned up many times. This sequence joins TRBV9 and TRBJ2-7; no firm D call. The CDR3 length is 12 residues. Per germline, CDR1 SGDLS and CDR2 YYNGEE. V lost 0 bases to trimming and J lost 0 bases, with 1 base between them. CDR3 sequence (DNA): TGTGCCAGCAGCGTAGCCTCCTACGAGCAGTACTTC. Residues: CASSVASYEQYF. Complete variable domain (other parts from reference TRBV9 and TRBJ2-7): DSGVTQTPKHLITATGQRVTLRCSPRSGDLSVYWYQQSLDQGLQFLIQYYNGEERAKGNILERFSAQQFPDLHSELNLSSLELGDSALYFCASSVASYEQYFGPGTRLTVT.

This chain uses TRBV6-1 with TRBJ2-1, with D uncertain. The germline CDR1 and CDR2 sequences are MNHNS and SASEGT. CDR3 length: 11 residues. V was clipped by 7 bases and J by 9 bases, with 10 bases between them. DNA of the CDR3: TGTGCCAGCACCAACAGTGGTGAGCAGTTCTTC. Its translation is CASTNSGEQFF.

V and J are TRBV2 and TRBJ1-5, with D possibly matching TRBD1 (5 bases). The CDR3 contains 15 residues. CDR1 and CDR2 (germline): SNHLY, FYNNEI. With 7 bases removed from V and 2 bases from J, the gap between germline ends came to 15 bases. CDR3 amino acids: CASKGEAVGNQPQHF. The CDR3 DNA reads as TGTGCCAGCAAAGGGGAAGCGGTGGGCAATCAGCCCCAGCATTTT. The complete variable domain, with remaining parts taken from reference TRBV2 and TRBJ1-5, reads EPEVTQTPSHQVTQMGQEVILRCVPISNHLYFYWYRQILGQKVEFLVSFYNNEISEKSEIFDDQFSVERPDGSNFTLKIRSTKLEDSAMYFCASKGEAVGNQPQHFGDGTRLSIL.

This clonotype came up once. This chain connects TRBV2 to TRBJ2-7; D is possibly TRBD2 (5 bases). V was shortened by 0 bases and J by 4 bases, with 10 bases between the two germline ends. The CDR3 covers 14 residues. Germline V gene data show CDR1 as SNHLY and CDR2 as FYNNEI. The chain's CDR3 is CASSEAGVGYEQYF. CDR3 in DNA: TGTGCCAGCAGTGAAGCGGGAGTGGGTTACGAGCAGTACTTC.

V and J are TRBV15 and TRBJ2-7; D is uncertain. Germline CDR1 reads LNHNV; CDR2 reads YYDKDF (reference sequence). Trimming took off 4 bases at V and 7 bases at J, with 14 bases between the two ends. The CDR3 sequence is 13 residues long. DNA for the CDR3: TGTGCCACCAGCAAAGGGAACAACAATGAGCAGTACTTC. Translating it yields CATSKGNNNEQYF.

The CDR3 loop is CASSFGGGDTDTQYF. As DNA, the CDR3 is TGTGCCAGCAGTTTTGGGGGGGGAGACACAGATACGCAGTATTTT. The rearrangement joins TRBV12-3 or TRBV12-4 to TRBJ2-3, with 7 bases fitting TRBD2. J gave up 2 bases and V 3 bases, and 5 bases lay outside the gene matches. This CDR3 contains 15 residues.

The rearrangement joins TRBV9 to TRBJ2-5, with 9 bases aligning to TRBD2. The J call may be mistaken, given a closer DNA end match to TRBJ2-7. The CDR3 length is 16 residues. CDR1 and CDR2 from the germline V gene are SGDLS and YYNGEE. The DNA of the CDR3 is TGTGCCAGCAGCGCGCCGCGGGAGGGCCAAATCCACGAGCAGTACTTC. Its translation: CASSAPREGQIHEQYF.

This chain joins TRBV15 and TRBJ2-4; D unresolved. The J call may not be correct, given that the DNA end is closer to TRBJ2-5. The CDR3 totals 13 residues. Looked up from germline, CDR1 is LNHNV and CDR2 is YYDKDF (reference sequence). For the CDR3, the DNA is TGTGCCACCAGCAGAGACGTACAAGAGACCCAGTACTTC. Protein: CATSRDVQETQYF.

This chain connects TRBV7-2 to TRBJ1-5, with D uncertain. This CDR3 is 15 amino acids long. The germline gives CDR1 SGHTA, CDR2 FQGNSA. V was pared by 4 bases and J by 5 bases, with 15 bases between. The CDR3 DNA follows: TGTGCCAGCAGCTGGGTGGAGGGATTGCATCAGCCCCAGCATTTT. Protein sequence: CASSWVEGLHQPQHF. Based on the CDR3 plus reference TRBV7-2 and TRBJ1-5, the full variable domain is GAGVSQSPSNKVTEKGKDVELRCDPISGHTALYWYRQSLGQGLEFLIYFQGNSAPDKSGLPSDRFSAERTGGSVSTLTIQRTQQEDSAVYLCASSWVEGLHQPQHFGDGTRLSIL.